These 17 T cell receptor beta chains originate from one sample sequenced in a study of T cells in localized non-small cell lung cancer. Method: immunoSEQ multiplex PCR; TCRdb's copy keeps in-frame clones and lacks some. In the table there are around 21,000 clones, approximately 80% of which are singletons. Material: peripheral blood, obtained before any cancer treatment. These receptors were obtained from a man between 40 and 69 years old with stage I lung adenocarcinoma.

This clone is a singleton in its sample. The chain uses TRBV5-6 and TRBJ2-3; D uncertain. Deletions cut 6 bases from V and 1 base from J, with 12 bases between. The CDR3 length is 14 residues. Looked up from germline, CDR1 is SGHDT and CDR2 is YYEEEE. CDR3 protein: CASTRASGTDTQYF. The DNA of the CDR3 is TGTGCCAGCACCCGGGCCTCCGGCACAGATACGCAGTATTTT.

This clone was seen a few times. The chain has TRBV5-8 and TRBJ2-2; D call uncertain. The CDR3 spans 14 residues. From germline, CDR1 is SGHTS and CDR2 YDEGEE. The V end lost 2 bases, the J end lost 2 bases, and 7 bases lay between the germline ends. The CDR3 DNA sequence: TGTGCCAGCAGCTTTAACAGAAACACCGGGGAGCTGTTTTTT. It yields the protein CASSFNRNTGELFF.

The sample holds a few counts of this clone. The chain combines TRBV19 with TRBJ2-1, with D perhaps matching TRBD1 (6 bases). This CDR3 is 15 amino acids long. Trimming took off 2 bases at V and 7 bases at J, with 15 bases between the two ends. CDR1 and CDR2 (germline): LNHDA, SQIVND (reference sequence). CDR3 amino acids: CASSIQGRPGNEQFF. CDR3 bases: TGTGCCAGTAGTATACAGGGGCGTCCGGGGAATGAGCAGTTCTTC.

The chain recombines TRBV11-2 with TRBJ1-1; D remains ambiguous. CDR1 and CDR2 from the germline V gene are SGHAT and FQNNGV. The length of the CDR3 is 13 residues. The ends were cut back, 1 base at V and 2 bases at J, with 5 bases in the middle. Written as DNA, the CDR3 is TGTGCCAGCAGCTTAGGGGGAAACACTGAAGCTTTCTTT. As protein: CASSLGGNTEAFF. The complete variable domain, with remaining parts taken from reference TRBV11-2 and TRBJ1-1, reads EAGVAQSPRYKIIEKRQSVAFWCNPISGHATLYWYQQILGQGPKLLIQFQNNGVVDDSQLPKDRFSAERLKGVDSTLKIQPAKLEDSAVYLCASSLGGNTEAFFGQGTRLTVV.

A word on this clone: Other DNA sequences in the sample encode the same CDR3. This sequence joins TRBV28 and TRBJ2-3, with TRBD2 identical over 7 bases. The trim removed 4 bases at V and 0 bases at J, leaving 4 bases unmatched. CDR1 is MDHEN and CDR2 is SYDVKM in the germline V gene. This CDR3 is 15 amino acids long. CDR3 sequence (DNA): TGTGCCAGCAGTTATAGCGGGCCTAGCACAGATACGCAGTATTTT. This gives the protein CASSYSGPSTDTQYF.

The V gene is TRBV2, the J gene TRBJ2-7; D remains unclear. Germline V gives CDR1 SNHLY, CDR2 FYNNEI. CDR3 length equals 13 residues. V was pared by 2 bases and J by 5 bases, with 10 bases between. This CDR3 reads CASSENPIHEQYF. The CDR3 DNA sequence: TGTGCCAGCAGTGAAAATCCGATCCACGAGCAGTACTTC.

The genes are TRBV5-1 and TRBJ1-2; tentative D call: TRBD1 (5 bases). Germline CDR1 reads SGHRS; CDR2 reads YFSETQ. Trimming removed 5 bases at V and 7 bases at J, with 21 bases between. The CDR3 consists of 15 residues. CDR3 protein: CASSSGPRAPGGYTF. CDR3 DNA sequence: TGCGCCAGCAGTTCCGGGCCCAGGGCCCCTGGTGGCTACACCTTC.

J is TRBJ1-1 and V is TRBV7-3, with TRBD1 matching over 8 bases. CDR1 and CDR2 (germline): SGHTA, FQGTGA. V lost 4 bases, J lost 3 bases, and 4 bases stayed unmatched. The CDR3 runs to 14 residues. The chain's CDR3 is CASSSTGVDTEAFF. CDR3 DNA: TGTGCCAGCAGCTCGACAGGGGTCGACACTGAAGCTTTCTTT. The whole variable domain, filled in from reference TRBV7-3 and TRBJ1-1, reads GAGVSQTPSNKVTEKGKYVELRCDPISGHTALYWYRQSLGQGPEFLIYFQGTGAADDSGLPNDRFFAVRPEGSVSTLKIQRTERGDSAVYLCASSSTGVDTEAFFGQGTRLTVV.

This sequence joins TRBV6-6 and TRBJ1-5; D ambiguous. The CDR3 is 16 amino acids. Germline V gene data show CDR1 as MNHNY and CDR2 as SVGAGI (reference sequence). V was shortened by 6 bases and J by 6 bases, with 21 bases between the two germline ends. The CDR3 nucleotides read TGTGCCAGCAGACATCCGGACCCAACGGTCGGTCAGCCCCAGCATTTT. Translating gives CASRHPDPTVGQPQHF.

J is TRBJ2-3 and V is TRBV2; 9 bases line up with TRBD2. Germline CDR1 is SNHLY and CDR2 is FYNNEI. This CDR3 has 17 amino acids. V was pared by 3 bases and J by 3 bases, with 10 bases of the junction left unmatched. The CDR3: CASSDDQRGVWTDTQYF. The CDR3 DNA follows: TGTGCCAGCAGTGACGACCAGCGGGGGGTATGGACAGATACGCAGTATTTT.

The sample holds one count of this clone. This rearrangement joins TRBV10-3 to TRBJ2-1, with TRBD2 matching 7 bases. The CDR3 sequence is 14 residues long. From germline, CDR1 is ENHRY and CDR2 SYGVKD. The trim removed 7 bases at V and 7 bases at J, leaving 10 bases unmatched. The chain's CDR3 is CAIMAGVMTNEQFF. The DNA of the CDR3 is TGTGCCATCATGGCGGGGGTTATGACAAATGAGCAGTTCTTC.

The CDR3 sequence is CASSQRTGVFSGANVLTF. CDR3 bases: TGTGCCAGCAGCCAAAGGACAGGGGTCTTTTCTGGGGCCAACGTCCTGACTTTC. This chain connects TRBV14 to TRBJ2-6; 9 bases match TRBD1. CDR3 length: 18 residues. Germline assignment: CDR1 SGHDN and CDR2 FVKESK. J was trimmed by 1 base and V by 2 bases; bases with no gene match: 6.

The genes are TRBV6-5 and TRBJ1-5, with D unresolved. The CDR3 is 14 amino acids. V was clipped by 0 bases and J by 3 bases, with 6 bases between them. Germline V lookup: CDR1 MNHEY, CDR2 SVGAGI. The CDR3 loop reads CASSYSIINQPQHF. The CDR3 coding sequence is TGTGCCAGCAGTTACTCGATAATCAATCAGCCCCAGCATTTT.

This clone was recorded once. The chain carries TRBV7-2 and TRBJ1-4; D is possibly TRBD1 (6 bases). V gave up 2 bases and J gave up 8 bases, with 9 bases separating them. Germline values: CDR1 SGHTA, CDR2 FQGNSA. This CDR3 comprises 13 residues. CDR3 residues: CASSLNRDEKLFF. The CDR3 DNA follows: TGTGCCAGCAGCTTAAACAGGGACGAAAAACTGTTTTTT.

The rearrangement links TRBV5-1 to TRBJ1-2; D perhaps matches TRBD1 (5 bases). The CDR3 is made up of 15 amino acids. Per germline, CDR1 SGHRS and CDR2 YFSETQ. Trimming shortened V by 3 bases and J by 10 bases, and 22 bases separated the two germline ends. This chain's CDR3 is CASSSGGKGTMDYTF. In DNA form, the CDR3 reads TGCGCCAGCAGCTCCGGGGGGAAGGGAACTATGGACTACACCTTC.

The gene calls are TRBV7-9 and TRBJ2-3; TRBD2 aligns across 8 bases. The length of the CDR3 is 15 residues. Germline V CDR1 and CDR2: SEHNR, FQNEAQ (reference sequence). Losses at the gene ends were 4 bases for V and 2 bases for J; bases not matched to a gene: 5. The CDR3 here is CASSSTSGFTDTQYF. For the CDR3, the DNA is TGTGCCAGCAGCTCTACTAGCGGATTCACAGATACGCAGTATTTT.

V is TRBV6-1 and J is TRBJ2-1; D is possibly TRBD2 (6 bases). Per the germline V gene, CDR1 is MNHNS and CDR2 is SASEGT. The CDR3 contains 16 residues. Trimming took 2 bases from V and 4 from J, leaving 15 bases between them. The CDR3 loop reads CASSESGTGGYNEQFF. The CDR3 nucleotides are TGTGCCAGCAGTGAATCCGGAACAGGAGGGTACAATGAGCAGTTCTTC.